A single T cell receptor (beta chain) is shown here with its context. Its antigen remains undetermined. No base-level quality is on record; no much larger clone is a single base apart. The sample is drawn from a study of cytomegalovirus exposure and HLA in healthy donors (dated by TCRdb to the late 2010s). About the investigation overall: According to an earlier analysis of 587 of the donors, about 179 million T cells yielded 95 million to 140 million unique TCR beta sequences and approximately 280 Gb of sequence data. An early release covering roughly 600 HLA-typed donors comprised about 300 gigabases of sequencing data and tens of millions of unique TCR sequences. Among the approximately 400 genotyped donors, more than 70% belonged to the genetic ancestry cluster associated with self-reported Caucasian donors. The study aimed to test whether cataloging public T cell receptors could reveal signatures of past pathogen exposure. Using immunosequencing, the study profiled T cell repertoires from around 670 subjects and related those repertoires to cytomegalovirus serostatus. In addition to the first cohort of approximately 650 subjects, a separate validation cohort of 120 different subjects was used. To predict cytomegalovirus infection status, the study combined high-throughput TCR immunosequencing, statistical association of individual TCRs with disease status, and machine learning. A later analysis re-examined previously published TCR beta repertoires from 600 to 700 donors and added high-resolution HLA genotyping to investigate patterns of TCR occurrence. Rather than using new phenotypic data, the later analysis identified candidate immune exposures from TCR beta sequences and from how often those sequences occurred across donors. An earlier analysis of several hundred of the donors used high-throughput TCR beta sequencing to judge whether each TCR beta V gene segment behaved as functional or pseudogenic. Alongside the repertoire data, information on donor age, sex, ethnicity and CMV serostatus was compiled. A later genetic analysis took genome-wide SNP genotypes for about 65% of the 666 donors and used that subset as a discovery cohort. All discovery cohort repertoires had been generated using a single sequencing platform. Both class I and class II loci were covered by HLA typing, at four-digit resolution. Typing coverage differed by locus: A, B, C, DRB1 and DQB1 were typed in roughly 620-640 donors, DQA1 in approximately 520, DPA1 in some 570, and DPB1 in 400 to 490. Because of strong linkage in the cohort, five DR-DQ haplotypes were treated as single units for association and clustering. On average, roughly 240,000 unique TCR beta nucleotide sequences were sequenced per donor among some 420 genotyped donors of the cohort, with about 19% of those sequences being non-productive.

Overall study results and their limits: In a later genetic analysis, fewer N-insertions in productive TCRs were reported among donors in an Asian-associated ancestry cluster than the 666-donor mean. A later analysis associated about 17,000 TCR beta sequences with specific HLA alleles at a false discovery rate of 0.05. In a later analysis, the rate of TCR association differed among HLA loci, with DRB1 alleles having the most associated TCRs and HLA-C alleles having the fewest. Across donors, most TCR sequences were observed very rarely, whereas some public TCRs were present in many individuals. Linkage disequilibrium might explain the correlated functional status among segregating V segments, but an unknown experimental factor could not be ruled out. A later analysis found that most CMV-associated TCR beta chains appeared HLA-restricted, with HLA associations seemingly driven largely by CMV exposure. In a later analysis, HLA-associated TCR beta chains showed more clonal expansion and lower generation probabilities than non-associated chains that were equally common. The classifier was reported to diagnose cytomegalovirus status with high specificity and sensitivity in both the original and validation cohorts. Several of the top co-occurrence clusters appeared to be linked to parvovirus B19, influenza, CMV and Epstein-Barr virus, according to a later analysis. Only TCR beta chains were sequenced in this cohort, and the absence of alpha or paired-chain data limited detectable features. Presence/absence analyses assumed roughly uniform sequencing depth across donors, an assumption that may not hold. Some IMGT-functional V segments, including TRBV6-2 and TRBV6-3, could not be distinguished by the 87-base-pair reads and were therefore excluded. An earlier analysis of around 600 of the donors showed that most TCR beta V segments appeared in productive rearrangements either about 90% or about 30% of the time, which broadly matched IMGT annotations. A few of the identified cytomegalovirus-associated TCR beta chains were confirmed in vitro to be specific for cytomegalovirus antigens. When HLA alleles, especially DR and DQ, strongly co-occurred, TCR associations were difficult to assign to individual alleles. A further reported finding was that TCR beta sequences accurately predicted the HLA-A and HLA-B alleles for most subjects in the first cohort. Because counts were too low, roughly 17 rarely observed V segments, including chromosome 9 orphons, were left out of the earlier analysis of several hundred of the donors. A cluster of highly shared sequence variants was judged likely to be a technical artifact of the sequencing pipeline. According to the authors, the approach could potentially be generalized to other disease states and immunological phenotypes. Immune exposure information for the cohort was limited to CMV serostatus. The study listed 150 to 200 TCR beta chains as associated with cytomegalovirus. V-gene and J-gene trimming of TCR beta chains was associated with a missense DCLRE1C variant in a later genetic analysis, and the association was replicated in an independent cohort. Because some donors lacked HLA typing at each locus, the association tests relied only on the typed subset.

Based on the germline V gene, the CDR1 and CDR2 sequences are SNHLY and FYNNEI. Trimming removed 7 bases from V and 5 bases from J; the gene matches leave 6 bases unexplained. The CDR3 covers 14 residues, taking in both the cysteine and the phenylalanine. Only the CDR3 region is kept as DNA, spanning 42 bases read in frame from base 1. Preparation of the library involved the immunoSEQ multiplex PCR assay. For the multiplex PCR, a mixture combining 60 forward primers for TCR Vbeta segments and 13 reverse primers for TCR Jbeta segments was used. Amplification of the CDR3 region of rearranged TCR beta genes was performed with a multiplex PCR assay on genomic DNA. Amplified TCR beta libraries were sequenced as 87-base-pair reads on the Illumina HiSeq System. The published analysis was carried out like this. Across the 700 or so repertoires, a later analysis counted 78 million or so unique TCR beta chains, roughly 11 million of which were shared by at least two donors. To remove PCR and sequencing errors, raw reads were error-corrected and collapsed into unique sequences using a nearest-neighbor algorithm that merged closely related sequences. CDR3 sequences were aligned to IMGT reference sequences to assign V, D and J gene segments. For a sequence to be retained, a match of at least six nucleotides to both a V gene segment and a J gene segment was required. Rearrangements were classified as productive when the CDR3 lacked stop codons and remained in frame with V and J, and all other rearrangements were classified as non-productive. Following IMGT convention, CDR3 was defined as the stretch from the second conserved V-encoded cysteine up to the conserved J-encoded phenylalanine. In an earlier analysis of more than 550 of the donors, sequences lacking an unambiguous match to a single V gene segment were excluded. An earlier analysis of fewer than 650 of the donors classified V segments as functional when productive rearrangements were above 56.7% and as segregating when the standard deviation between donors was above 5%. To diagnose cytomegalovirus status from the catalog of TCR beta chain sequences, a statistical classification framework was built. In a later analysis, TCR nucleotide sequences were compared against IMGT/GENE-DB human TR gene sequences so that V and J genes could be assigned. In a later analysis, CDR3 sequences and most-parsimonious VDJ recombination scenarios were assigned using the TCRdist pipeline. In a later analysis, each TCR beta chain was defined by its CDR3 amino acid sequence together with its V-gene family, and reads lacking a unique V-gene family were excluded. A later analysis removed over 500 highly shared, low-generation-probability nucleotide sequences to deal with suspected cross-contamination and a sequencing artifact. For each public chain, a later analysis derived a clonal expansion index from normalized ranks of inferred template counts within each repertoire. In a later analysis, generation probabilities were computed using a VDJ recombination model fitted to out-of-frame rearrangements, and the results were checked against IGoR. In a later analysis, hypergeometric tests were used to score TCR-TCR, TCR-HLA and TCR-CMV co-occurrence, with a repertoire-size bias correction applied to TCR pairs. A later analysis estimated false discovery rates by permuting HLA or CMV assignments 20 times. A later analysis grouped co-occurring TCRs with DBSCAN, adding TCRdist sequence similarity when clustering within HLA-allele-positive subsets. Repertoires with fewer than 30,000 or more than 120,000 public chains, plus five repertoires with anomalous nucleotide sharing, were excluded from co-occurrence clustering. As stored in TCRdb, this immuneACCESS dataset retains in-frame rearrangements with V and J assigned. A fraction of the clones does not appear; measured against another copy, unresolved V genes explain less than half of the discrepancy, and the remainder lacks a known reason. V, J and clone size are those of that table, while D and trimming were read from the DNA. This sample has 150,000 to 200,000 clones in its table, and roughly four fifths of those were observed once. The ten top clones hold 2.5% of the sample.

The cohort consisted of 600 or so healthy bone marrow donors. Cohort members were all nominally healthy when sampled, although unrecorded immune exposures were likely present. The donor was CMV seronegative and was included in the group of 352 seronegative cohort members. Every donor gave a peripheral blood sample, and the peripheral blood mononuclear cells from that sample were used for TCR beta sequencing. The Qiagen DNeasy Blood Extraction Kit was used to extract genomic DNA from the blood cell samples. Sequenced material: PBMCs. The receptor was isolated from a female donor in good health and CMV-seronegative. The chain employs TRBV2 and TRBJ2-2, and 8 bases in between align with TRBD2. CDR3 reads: CASIREGLTGELFF. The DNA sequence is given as TGTGCCAGCATACGGGAGGGCCTAACCGGGGAGCTGTTTTTT.